This T cell receptor (beta chain) stems from a study of chemoradiotherapy in HPV16-positive cancers. Overall study context: Functional T-cell assays on two HPV16-positive patients' cells defined candidate HPV-specific clones and common TCR motifs.

Notes on the study in general: Better recurrence-free survival went with HPV-responsive T-cell expansion in HPV16-positive patients. The functional HPV-specific definition rests on just a couple of HPV16-positive patients.

Only in-frame clones appear in the TCRdb table, and some are missing; sequencing was by immunoSEQ multiplex PCR. The data show around 12,000 clones, 63% seen once. As regards this clone: Its antigen remains unidentified.

Germline values: CDR1 GTSNPN, CDR2 SVGIG (reference sequence). The CDR3 spans 12 residues. The V end lost 2 bases, the J end lost 4 bases, and 8 bases lay between the germline ends. Repeated repertoire sampling spanned the course of chemoradiotherapy. The TCR sequence derives from a human donor with HPV-associated anogenital cancer. This sample was obtained from a patient who underwent chemoradiotherapy. The chain carries TRBV30 and TRBJ1-2, with D possibly TRBD1 on 6 matching bases. The DNA for the CDR3 is TGTGCCTGGAGTACAGGGAGCTATGGCTACACCTTC. This codes for CAWSTGSYGYTF.